Sequencing of this T cell receptor (beta chain) was carried out in a study of shared clonotypes between healthy human individuals. Trimming left V 5 bases short and J 8 bases short, with 18 bases between. The CDR3 extends over 14 amino acids. Germline V gene sequence: CDR1 SEHNR, CDR2 FQNEAQ (reference sequence). Assay: immunoSEQ multiplex PCR; the TCRdb copy retains only in-frame clones and omits some. The sample records some 1.5 million clones, 98% being singletons. Study-wide points: The study sampled only blood, and tissue repertoires likely differ.

In its sample, this clone was seen once. Antigen specificity is unknown. The clonotype originates from a young man in good health. The sample was naive CD4+ T cells sorted from blood. Subset reported: CD45RA+ positively selected. V is TRBV7-9 and J is TRBJ1-2; D may be TRBD1 (6 bases). The CDR3 DNA is TGTGCCAGCAGCACCAGGGACACGCCATGGGGCTACACCTTC. It encodes CASSTRDTPWGYTF.